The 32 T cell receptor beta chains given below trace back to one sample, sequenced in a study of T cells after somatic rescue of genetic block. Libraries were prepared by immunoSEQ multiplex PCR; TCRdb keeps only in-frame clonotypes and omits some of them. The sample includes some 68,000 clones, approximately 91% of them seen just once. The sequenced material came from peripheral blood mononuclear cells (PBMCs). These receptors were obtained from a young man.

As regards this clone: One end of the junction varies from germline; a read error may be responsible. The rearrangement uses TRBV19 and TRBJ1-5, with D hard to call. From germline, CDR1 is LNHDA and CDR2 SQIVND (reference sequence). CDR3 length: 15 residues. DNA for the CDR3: TGTGCCAGTAGGATAGGCGCCTACTCCAATCAGCCCCAGCATTTT. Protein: CASRIGAYSNQPQHF. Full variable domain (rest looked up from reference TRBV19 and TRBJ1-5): DGGITQSPKYLFRKEGQNVTLSCEQNLNHDAMYWYRQDPGQGLRLIYYSQIVNDFQKGDIAEGYSVSREKKESFPLTVTSAQKNPTAFYLCASRIGAYSNQPQHFGDGTRLSIL.

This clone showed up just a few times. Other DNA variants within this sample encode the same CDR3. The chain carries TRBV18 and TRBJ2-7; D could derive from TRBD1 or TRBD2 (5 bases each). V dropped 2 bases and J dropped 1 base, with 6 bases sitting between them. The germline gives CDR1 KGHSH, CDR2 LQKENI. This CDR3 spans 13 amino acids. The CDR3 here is CASSPGTSYEQYF. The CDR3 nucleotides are TGTGCCAGCTCACCAGGGACGTCCTACGAGCAGTACTTC. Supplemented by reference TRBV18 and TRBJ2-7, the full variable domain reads NAGVMQNPRHLVRRRGQEARLRCSPMKGHSHVYWYRQLPEEGLKFMVYLQKENIIDESGMPKERFSAEFPKEGPSILRIQQVVRGDSAAYFCASSPGTSYEQYFGPGTRLTVT.

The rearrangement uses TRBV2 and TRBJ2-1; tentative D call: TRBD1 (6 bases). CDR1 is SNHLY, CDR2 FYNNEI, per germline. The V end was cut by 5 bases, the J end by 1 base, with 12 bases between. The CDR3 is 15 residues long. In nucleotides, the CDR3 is TGTGCCAGCAGTACAGGGTGGGGGTCCTACAATGAGCAGTTCTTC. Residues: CASSTGWGSYNEQFF.

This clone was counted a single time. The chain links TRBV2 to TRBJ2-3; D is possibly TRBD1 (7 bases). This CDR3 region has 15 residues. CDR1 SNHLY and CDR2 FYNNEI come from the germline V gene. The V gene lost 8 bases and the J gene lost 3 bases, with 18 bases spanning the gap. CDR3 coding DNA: TGTGCCAGCCGACTCGATGCAGGGGGGACAGATACGCAGTATTTT. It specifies CASRLDAGGTDTQYF.

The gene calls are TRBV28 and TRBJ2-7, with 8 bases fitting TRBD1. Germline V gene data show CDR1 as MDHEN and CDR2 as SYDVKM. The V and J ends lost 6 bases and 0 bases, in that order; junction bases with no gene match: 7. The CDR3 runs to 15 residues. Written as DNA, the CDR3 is TGTGCCAGCAGATATGGACAGGGTCCCTCCTACGAGCAGTACTTC. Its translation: CASRYGQGPSYEQYF.

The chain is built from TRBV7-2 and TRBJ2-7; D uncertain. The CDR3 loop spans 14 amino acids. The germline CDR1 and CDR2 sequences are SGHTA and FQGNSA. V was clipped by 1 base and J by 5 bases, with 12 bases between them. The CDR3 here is CASSLVKARNEQYF. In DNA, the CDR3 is TGTGCCAGCAGCTTAGTGAAGGCGAGAAACGAGCAGTACTTC.

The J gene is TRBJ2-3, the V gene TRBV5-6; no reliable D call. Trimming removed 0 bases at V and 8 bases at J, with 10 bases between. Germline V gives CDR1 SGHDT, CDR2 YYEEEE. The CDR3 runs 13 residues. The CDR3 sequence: CASSLGDISTQYF. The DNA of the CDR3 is TGTGCCAGCAGCTTGGGAGACATTAGTACGCAGTATTTT.

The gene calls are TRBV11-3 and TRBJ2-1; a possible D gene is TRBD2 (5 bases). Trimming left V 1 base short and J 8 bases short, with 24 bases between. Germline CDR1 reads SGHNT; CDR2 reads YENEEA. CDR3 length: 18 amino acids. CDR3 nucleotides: TGTGCCAGCAGCTTAGGGGTTTCGTGGGAGTTAGGGTCGGATGAGCAGTTCTTC. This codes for CASSLGVSWELGSDEQFF.

CDR3: CASSPPSANTEAFF. Written as DNA, the CDR3 is TGTGCCAGCTCACCACCCTCGGCGAACACTGAAGCTTTCTTT. The chain uses TRBV18 and TRBJ1-1; D uncertain. Looked up from germline, CDR1 is KGHSH and CDR2 is LQKENI. Trimming took off 0 bases at V and 1 base at J, with 6 bases between the two ends. The CDR3 extends over 14 amino acids. The entire variable domain, with the rest obtained from reference TRBV18 and TRBJ1-1, is as follows: NAGVMQNPRHLVRRRGQEARLRCSPMKGHSHVYWYRQLPEEGLKFMVYLQKENIIDESGMPKERFSAEFPKEGPSILRIQQVVRGDSAAYFCASSPPSANTEAFFGQGTRLTVV.

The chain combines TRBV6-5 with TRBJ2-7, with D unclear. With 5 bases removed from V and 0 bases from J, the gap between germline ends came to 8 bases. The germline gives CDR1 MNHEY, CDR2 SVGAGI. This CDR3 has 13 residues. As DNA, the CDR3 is TGTGCCAGCAGTCCGGTGGACTCCTACGAGCAGTACTTC. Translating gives CASSPVDSYEQYF.

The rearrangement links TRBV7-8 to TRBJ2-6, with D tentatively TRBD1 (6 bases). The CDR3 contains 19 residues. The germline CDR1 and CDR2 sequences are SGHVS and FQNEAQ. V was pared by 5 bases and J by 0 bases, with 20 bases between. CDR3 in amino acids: CASSPYRVLIGSGANVLTF. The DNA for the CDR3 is TGTGCCAGCAGCCCGTACAGGGTACTTATTGGCTCTGGGGCCAACGTCCTGACTTTC.

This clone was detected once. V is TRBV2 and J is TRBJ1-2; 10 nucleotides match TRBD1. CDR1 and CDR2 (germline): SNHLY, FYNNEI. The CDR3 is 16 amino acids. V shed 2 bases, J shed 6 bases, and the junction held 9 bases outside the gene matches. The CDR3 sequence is CASSEFAGQGRNGYTF. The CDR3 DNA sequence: TGTGCCAGCAGTGAATTTGCGGGACAGGGGAGGAATGGCTACACCTTC.

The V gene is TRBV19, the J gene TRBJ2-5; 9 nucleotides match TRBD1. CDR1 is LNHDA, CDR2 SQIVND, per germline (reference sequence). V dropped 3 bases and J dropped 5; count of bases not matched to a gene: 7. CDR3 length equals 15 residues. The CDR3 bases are TGTGCCAGTAGTATTTTACAGGGGGCTAGGGAGACCCAGTACTTC. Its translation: CASSILQGARETQYF.

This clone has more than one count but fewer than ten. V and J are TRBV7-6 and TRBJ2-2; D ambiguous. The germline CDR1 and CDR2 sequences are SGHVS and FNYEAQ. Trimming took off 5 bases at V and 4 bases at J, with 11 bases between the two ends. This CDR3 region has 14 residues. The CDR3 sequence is CASSSRRSTGELFF. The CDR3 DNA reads TGTGCCAGCAGCAGCCGCCGGAGCACCGGGGAGCTGTTTTTT.

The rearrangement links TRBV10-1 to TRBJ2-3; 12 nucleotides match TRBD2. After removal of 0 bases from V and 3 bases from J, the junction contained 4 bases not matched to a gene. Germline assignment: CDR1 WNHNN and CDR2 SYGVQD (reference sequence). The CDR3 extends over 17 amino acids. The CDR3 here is CASSESGLAGKTDTQYF. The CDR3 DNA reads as TGCGCCAGCAGTGAGTCCGGACTAGCGGGGAAAACAGATACGCAGTATTTT.

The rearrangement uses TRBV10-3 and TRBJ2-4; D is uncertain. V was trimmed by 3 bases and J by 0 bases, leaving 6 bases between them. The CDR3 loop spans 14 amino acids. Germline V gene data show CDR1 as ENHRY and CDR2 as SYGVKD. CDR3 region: CAISDTLAKNIQYF. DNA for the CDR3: TGTGCCATCAGTGACACCTTAGCCAAAAACATTCAGTACTTC.

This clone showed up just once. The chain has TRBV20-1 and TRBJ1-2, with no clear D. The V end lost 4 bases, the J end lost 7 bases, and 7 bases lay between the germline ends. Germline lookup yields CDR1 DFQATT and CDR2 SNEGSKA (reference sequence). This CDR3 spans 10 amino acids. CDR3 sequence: CSAKITGYTF. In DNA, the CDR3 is TGCAGTGCTAAAATTACTGGCTACACCTTC.

In DNA form, the CDR3 reads TGCAGCGTTGGGGGGCTTTCCTACGAGCAGTACTTC. Its protein product is CSVGGLSYEQYF. The chain uses TRBV29-1 and TRBJ2-7; D perhaps matches TRBD1 (6 bases). The V and J ends lost 4 bases and 1 base respectively, with 8 bases between them. This CDR3 contains 12 residues. The germline CDR1 and CDR2 sequences are SQVTM and ANQGSEA.

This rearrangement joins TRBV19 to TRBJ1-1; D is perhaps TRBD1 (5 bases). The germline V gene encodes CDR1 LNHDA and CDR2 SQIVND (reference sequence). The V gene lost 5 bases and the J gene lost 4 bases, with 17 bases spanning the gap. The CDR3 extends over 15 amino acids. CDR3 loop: CASSLEGRLITEAFF. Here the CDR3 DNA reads TGTGCCAGTAGTCTGGAGGGGAGGCTGATCACTGAAGCTTTCTTT.

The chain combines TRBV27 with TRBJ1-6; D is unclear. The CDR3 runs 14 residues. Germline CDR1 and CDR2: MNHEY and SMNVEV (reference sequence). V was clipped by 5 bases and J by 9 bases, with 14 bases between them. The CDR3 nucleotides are TGTGCCAGCAGTCTTCGAATTTTGGGTTCACCCCTCCACTTT. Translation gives CASSLRILGSPLHF.

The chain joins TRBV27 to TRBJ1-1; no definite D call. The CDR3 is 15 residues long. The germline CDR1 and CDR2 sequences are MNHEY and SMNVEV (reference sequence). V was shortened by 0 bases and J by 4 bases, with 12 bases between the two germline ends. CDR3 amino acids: CASSLSPTLGTEAFF. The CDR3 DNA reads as TGTGCCAGCAGTTTATCCCCGACCCTAGGCACTGAAGCTTTCTTT.

DNA for the CDR3: TGTGCCAGCAGCTCCGAAGGTCTAGGAAACATTCAGTACTTC. Translated, it gives CASSSEGLGNIQYF. V usage is TRBV11-2 and J usage is TRBJ2-4, with D unresolved. Germline values: CDR1 SGHAT, CDR2 FQNNGV. The CDR3 has 14 residues. The V gene lost 4 bases and the J gene lost 6 bases, with 13 bases spanning the gap.

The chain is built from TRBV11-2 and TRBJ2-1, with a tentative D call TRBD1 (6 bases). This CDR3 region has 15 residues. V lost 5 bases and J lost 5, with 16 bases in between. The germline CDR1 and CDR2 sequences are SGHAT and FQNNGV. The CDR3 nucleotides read TGTGCCAGCAGCCCAGGGGACCCGCGCCACAATGAGCAGTTCTTC. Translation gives CASSPGDPRHNEQFF.

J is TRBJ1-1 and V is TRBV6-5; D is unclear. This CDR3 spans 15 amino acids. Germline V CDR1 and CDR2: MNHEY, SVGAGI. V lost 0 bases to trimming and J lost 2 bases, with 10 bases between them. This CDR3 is CASSYSRALNTEAFF. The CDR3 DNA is TGTGCCAGCAGTTACTCCCGGGCCCTCAACACTGAAGCTTTCTTT.

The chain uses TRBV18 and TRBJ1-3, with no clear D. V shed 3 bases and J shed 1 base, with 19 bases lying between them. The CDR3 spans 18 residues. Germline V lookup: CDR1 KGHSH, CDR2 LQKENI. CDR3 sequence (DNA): TGTGCCAGCTCACCGCAATTGTCATACCAGGAATCTGGAAACACCATATATTTT. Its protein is CASSPQLSYQESGNTIYF.

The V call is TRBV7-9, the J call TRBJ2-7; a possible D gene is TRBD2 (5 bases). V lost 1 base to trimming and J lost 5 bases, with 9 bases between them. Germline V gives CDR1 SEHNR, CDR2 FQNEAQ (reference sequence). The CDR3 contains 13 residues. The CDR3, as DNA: TGTGCCAGCAGCTTAGATTCCGGGGACGAGCAGTACTTC. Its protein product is CASSLDSGDEQYF.

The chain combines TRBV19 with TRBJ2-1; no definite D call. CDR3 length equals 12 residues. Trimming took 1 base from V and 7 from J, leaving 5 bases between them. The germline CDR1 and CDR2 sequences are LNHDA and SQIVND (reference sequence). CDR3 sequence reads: CASSIGLNEQFF. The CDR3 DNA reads TGTGCCAGTAGTATAGGGCTTAATGAGCAGTTCTTC.

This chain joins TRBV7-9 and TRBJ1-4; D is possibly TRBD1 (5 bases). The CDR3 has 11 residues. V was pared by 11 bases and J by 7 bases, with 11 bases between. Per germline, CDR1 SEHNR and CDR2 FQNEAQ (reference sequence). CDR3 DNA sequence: TGTGCCGGCGGAAGGGGTGAAAAACTGTTTTTT. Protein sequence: CAGGRGEKLFF.

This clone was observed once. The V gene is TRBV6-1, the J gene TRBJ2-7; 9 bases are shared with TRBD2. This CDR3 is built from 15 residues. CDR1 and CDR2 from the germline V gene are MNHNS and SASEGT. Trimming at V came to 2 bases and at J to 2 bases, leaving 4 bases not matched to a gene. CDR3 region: CASSEMTSGPYEQYF. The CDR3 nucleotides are TGTGCCAGCAGTGAAATGACTAGCGGCCCCTACGAGCAGTACTTC.

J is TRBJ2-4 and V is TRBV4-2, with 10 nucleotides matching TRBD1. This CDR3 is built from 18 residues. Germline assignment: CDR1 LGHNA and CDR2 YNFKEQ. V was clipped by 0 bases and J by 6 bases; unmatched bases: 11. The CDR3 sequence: CASSQEHGTGAYGNIQYF. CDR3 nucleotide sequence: TGTGCCAGCAGCCAAGAACACGGGACAGGGGCCTATGGAAACATTCAGTACTTC.

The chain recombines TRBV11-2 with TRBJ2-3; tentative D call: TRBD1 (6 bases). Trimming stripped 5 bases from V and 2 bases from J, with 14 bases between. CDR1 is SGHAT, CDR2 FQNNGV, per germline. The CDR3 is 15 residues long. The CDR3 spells CASSVVGQNTDTQYF. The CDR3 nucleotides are TGTGCCAGCAGCGTGGTCGGACAGAACACAGATACGCAGTATTTT.

The chain's CDR3 is CASRRDRTNTEAFF. CDR3 bases: TGTGCCAGTAGAAGGGACAGGACGAACACTGAAGCTTTCTTT. The chain couples TRBV19 to TRBJ1-1; 8 bases map to TRBD1. V was pared by 6 bases and J by 1 base, with 4 bases of the junction left unmatched. The V gene's germline CDR1 is LNHDA and CDR2 SQIVND (reference sequence). The CDR3 contains 14 residues. The full variable domain, rest sourced from reference TRBV19 and TRBJ1-1, is DGGITQSPKYLFRKEGQNVTLSCEQNLNHDAMYWYRQDPGQGLRLIYYSQIVNDFQKGDIAEGYSVSREKKESFPLTVTSAQKNPTAFYLCASRRDRTNTEAFFGQGTRLTVV.